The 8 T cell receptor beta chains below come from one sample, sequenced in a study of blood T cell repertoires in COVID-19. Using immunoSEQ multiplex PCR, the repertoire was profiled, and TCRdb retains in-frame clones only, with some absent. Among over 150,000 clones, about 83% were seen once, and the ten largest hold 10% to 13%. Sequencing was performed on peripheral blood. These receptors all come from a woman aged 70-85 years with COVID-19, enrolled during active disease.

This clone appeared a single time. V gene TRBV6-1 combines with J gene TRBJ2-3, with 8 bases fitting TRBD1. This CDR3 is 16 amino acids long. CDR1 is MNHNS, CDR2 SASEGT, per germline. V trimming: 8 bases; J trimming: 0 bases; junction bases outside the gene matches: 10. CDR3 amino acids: CASRAGTGSSTDTQYF. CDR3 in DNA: TGTGCCAGCCGTGCTGGGACAGGCTCTAGCACAGATACGCAGTATTTT.

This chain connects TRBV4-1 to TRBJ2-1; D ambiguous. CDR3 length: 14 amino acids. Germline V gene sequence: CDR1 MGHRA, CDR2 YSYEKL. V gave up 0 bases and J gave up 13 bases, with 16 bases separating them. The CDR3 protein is CASSQENFGASQFF. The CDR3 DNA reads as TGCGCCAGCAGCCAAGAGAATTTCGGAGCGTCTCAGTTCTTC.

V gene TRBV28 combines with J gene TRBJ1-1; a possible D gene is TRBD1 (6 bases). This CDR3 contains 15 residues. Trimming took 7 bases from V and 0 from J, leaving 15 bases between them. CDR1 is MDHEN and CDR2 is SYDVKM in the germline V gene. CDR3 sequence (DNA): TGTGCCAGCAACGGTAAGGGGGGGATGAACACTGAAGCTTTCTTT. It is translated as CASNGKGGMNTEAFF.

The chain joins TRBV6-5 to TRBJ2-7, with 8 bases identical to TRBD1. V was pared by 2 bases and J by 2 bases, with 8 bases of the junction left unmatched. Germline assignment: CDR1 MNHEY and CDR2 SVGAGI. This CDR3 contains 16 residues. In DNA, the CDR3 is TGTGCCAGCAGTTACACAATTGGACAGGGCCCCTACGAGCAGTACTTC. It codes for CASSYTIGQGPYEQYF.

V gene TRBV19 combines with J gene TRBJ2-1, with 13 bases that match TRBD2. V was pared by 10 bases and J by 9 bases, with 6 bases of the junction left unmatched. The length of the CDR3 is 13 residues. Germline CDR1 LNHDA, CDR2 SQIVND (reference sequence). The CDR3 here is CATRLAGGVEQFF. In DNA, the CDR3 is TGTGCCACCAGACTAGCGGGGGGCGTTGAGCAGTTCTTC. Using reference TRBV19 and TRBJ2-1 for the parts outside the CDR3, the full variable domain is DGGITQSPKYLFRKEGQNVTLSCEQNLNHDAMYWYRQDPGQGLRLIYYSQIVNDFQKGDIAEGYSVSREKKESFPLTVTSAQKNPTAFYLCATRLAGGVEQFFGPGTRLTVL.

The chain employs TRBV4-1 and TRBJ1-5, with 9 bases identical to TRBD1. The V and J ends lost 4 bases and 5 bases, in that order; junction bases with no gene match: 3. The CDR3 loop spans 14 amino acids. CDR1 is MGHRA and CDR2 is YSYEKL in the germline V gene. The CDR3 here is CASSLRQGDQPQHF. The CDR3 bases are TGCGCCAGCAGCCTGCGACAGGGGGATCAGCCCCAGCATTTT.

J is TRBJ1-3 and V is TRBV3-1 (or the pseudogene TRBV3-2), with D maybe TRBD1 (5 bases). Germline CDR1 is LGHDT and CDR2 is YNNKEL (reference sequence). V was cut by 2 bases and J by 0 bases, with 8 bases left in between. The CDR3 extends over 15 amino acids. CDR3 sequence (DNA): TGTGCCAGCAGCCAAAGACAGTACTCTGGAAACACCATATATTTT. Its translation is CASSQRQYSGNTIYF.

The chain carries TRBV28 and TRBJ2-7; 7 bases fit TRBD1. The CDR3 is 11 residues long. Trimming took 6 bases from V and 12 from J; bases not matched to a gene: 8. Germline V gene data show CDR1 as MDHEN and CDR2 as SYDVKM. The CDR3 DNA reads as TGTGCCAGCAGCAGGACAGGCAACCTGTACTTC. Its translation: CASSRTGNLYF.